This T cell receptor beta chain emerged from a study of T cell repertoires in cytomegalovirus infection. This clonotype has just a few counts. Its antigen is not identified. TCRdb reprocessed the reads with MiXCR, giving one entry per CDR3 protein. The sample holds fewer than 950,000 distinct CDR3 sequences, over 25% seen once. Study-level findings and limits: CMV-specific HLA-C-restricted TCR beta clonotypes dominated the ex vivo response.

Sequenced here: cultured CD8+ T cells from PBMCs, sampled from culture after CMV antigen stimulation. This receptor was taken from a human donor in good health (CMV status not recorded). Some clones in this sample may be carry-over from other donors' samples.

The CDR3 DNA reads as TGTGCCACCAGCAGAGATCAGCTAGCGGGGGGGCTTTCCAATGAGCAGTTCTTC. Protein sequence: CATSRDQLAGGLSNEQFF. The chain employs TRBV15 and TRBJ2-1, with 12 bases matching TRBD2. V was clipped by 0 bases and J by 6 bases; unmatched bases: 9. Germline loops: CDR1 LNHNV, CDR2 YYDKDF (reference sequence). The CDR3 spans 18 residues.